One and the same sample provided the 14 T cell receptor beta chains below, sequenced in a study of blood T cell repertoires in COVID-19. Here immunoSEQ multiplex PCR was the method, and the copy in TCRdb shows in-frame clones only, minus some. The sample has about 200,000 clones; roughly 90% are singletons. The specimen sequenced was peripheral blood. Source of these receptors: a man aged 55-75 years with COVID-19, enrolled during active disease.

V gene TRBV2 combines with J gene TRBJ1-2; no clear D. From germline, CDR1 is SNHLY and CDR2 FYNNEI. V lost 4 bases to trimming and J lost 3 bases, with 9 bases between them. This CDR3 contains 13 residues. The CDR3 DNA reads TGTGCCAGCAGTGGGGAGTCAGACTATGGCTACACCTTC. It specifies CASSGESDYGYTF.

The sample holds one count of this clone. The chain uses TRBV10-3 and TRBJ1-2; 9 nucleotides line up with TRBD1. Germline V gives CDR1 ENHRY, CDR2 SYGVKD. The CDR3 contains 15 residues. The V and J ends lost 4 bases and 4 bases, in that order; junction bases with no gene match: 7. In nucleotides, the CDR3 is TGTGCCATCAGTGTAGCCGGGACAGGGTTCTATGGCTACACCTTC. This encodes CAISVAGTGFYGYTF.

The chain uses TRBV19 and TRBJ1-3, with 8 bases identical to TRBD1. V shed 3 bases and J 8 bases; nucleotides not matched to a gene: 9. This CDR3 has 15 residues. Germline-derived CDR1 and CDR2 are LNHDA and SQIVND (reference sequence). The DNA of the CDR3 is TGTGCCAGTAGTATCAAGACAGGGGAGGGTCACACCATATATTTT. Translation gives CASSIKTGEGHTIYF.

J is TRBJ2-1 and V is TRBV6-4; 8 bases fit TRBD2. The CDR3 extends over 16 amino acids. Germline lookup yields CDR1 MRHNA and CDR2 SNTAGT. The junction had 10 bases not matched to a gene; V was cut back by 2 bases and J by 7 bases. CDR3 DNA: TGTGCCAGCAGTGACGGCAGCGCTGAGCGGGGGAATGAGCAGTTCTTC. This gives the protein CASSDGSAERGNEQFF.

This sequence joins TRBV11-3 and TRBJ2-1; the match to TRBD2 covers 10 bases. The CDR3 sequence is 15 residues long. Germline trimming cut 2 bases from V and 7 bases from J; bases unmatched to any gene: 5. Germline V gene lookup returns CDR1 SGHNT and CDR2 YENEEA. The CDR3 loop is CASSLSSGGANEQFF. CDR3 in DNA: TGTGCCAGCAGCTTATCAAGCGGGGGGGCGAATGAGCAGTTCTTC.

As to this clone: A read error may account for a junction end that differs from germline. The chain has TRBV30 and TRBJ1-1; D possibly corresponds to TRBD1 (5 bases). In germline, CDR1 is GTSNPN, CDR2 SVGIG (reference sequence). The CDR3 length is 13 residues. CDR3 sequence: CAWLLGGNAEAFF. CDR3 nucleotides: TGTGCCTGGCTACTTGGGGGGAACGCTGAAGCTTTCTTT.

The chain combines TRBV28 with TRBJ1-2, with 8 bases lining up with TRBD1. In germline, CDR1 is MDHEN, CDR2 SYDVKM. The CDR3 is made up of 14 amino acids. Trimming removed 1 base from V and 8 bases from J; junction bases left unmatched: 6. CDR3 residues: CASSLSVGTGGYTF. CDR3 bases: TGTGCCAGCAGTTTATCCGTTGGGACAGGCGGCTACACCTTC.

The rearrangement uses TRBV5-1 and TRBJ2-4; TRBD2 might be the D (6 bases). The germline V and J ends were trimmed by 2 bases and 1 base, with 10 bases remaining between them. The CDR3 is 15 amino acids. CDR1 is SGHRS, CDR2 YFSETQ, per germline. CDR3 nucleotides: TGCGCCAGCAGCTTAGGAGGGTTCGCCAAAAACATTCAGTACTTC. Translation: CASSLGGFAKNIQYF.

A single count supports this clone. The identical CDR3 is also encoded by other nucleotide sequences in the sample. V gene TRBV11-2 combines with J gene TRBJ1-5; no clear D. Per germline, CDR1 SGHAT and CDR2 FQNNGV. Trimming cost V 1 base and J 7 bases, with 11 bases left between them. This CDR3 is built from 14 residues. The CDR3 loop reads CASSLAGGGQPQHF. The CDR3 DNA reads TGTGCCAGCAGCTTAGCTGGAGGCGGCCAGCCCCAGCATTTT.

The chain is built from TRBV11-3 and TRBJ2-5; 7 nucleotides line up with TRBD2. V lost 5 bases to trimming and J lost 0 bases; unmatched junction nucleotides: 12. Germline V gene sequence: CDR1 SGHNT, CDR2 YENEEA. The CDR3 is 17 amino acids. Written as DNA, the CDR3 is TGTGCCAGCAGCCCCGGCCATCTGGGGGGGAACCAAGAGACCCAGTACTTC. Residues: CASSPGHLGGNQETQYF.

The chain joins TRBV2 to TRBJ2-7, with D perhaps TRBD2 (6 bases). With 6 bases removed from V and 5 bases from J, the gap between germline ends came to 14 bases. This CDR3 is 13 amino acids long. The germline V gene has CDR1 SNHLY and CDR2 FYNNEI. CDR3 DNA sequence: TGTGCCAGCAGGCGGAGGGGTGTGGACGAGCAGTACTTC. This gives the protein CASRRRGVDEQYF.

The V gene is TRBV4-1, the J gene TRBJ2-7; 7 nucleotides line up with TRBD1. CDR1 and CDR2 from the germline V gene are MGHRA and YSYEKL. Trimming removed 1 base from V and 2 bases from J; junction bases left unmatched: 5. The CDR3 length is 15 residues. The CDR3 region has the DNA TGCGCCAGCAGCCAAGGACCAGGGGGTACCTACGAGCAGTACTTC. Residues: CASSQGPGGTYEQYF.

The CDR3 here is CASSFSGQGLIGYTF. In DNA form, the CDR3 reads TGTGCCAGCAGCTTCAGCGGACAGGGTCTAATCGGCTACACCTTC. The rearrangement uses TRBV7-9 and TRBJ1-2, with 8 positions matching TRBD1. This CDR3 contains 15 residues. Germline lookup yields CDR1 SEHNR and CDR2 FQNEAQ (reference sequence). V lost 3 bases, J lost 8 bases, and 11 bases stayed unmatched.

The V and J genes are TRBV7-2 and TRBJ1-2, with TRBD1 as a possible D gene (5 bases). V was trimmed by 4 bases and J by 4 bases, leaving 13 bases between them. Looked up from germline, CDR1 is SGHTA and CDR2 is FQGNSA. The CDR3 loop spans 14 amino acids. The CDR3 sequence: CASSSVGQGYGYTF. The CDR3 nucleotides are TGTGCCAGCAGCTCAGTGGGGCAGGGCTATGGCTACACCTTC.